This is a list of T cell receptor beta chains from one sample in a study of blood T cell repertoires in COVID-19. Libraries were prepared by immunoSEQ multiplex PCR; TCRdb keeps only in-frame clonotypes and omits some of them. The data hold fewer than 100,000 clones, with about nine tenths observed a single time. The source material was peripheral blood. These receptors were obtained from an elderly man in a cohort sampled during active COVID-19. The CDR3 runs from the conserved cysteine through the conserved F or W.

TRBV3-1/TRBV3-2	TRBJ2-4	CASSLRAGTKNIQYF
TRBV15	TRBJ1-5	CATSRPHIWDRGPQPQHF
TRBV6-1	TRBJ1-3	CASSEWETGVTWSGNTIYF
TRBV6-7	TRBJ1-2	CASSYTSRRGYGYTF
TRBV18	TRBJ2-1	CASSPPFLAGIYNEQFF
TRBV6-2/TRBV6-3	TRBJ2-1	CASSYASQDNEQFF
TRBV6-2/TRBV6-3	TRBJ2-2	CASSDRGGSSTGELFF
TRBV3-1/TRBV3-2	TRBJ2-1	CASSPWDRHNEQFF
TRBV25-1	TRBJ1-4	CASSDDRLMVFF
TRBV29-1	TRBJ1-4	CSSSGQVYEKLFF
TRBV4-2	TRBJ1-3	CASSQAGQGSAYGNTIYF
TRBV27	TRBJ2-6	CASSLFGQGAYGANVLTF
TRBV7-2	TRBJ1-6	CASRSGQGYNSPLHF
TRBV19	TRBJ2-1	CASSMGGSDEQFF
TRBV20-1	TRBJ1-2	CSASGDGGYGYTF
TRBV29-1	TRBJ1-2	CSVPEQGSYGYTF
TRBV7-6	TRBJ1-2	CASSPGTGDRYGYTF
TRBV2	TRBJ2-5	CASSEAHSGGETQYF
TRBV4-3	TRBJ1-2	CASSQDLGDRGRGGYTF
TRBV5-4	TRBJ2-6	CASSLGDSGANVLTF
TRBV2	TRBJ2-5	CASSLDRDQAQYF
TRBV6-5	TRBJ1-6	CASSPVWGDSPLHF
TRBV3-1/TRBV3-2	TRBJ1-3	CASSPLLSSGNTIYF